The sequence of this T cell receptor beta chain was determined in a study of cytomegalovirus exposure and HLA in healthy donors. The ends were cut back, 6 bases at V and 3 bases at J, with 12 bases in the middle. Germline lookup yields CDR1 MDHEN and CDR2 SYDVKM. This CDR3 has 13 amino acids. Of note for this clone: Antigen: not known.

General observations from the study: A later analysis found TCR association rates differed by HLA locus, highest for DRB1 and lowest for HLA-C. CMV serostatus stood as the only immune exposure information on hand. Presence/absence analyses supposed approximately even sequencing depth among donors. In vitro confirmation showed three CMV-associated chains to be CMV antigen specific.

The PCR was carried out with 60 Vbeta primers and 13 Jbeta primers. Using immunoSEQ multiplex PCR, the repertoire was profiled, and TCRdb retains in-frame clones only, with some absent. The profile covers more than 65,000 clones, with nearly 80% appearing a single time and 5.5% to 7.5% taken by the ten largest. The J gene is TRBJ2-7, the V gene TRBV28, with D possibly matching TRBD2 (6 bases). The sample consisted of PBMCs. The sequence came from a female donor in good health and CMV-seronegative. CDR3 DNA: TGTGCCAGCAGGATTCCGGGACTCTACGAGCAGTACTTC. This codes for CASRIPGLYEQYF.